Listed below are T cell receptor beta chains from one sample, sequenced in a study of vaccination and CD4 T cells after COVID-19. Each CDR3 protein gets one entry after TCRdb re-called the PCR reads with MiXCR. This table holds 9,500 to 15,000 distinct CDR3 sequences, roughly half found once. These TCRs are of unknown antigen specificity. Sequenced material: CD4+ T cells from blood, cultured in vitro. The source of these receptors is a human donor who had recovered from COVID-19. The CDR3 runs from the conserved cysteine through the conserved F or W. The D gene is left open where the match is weak. Clone size, where shown, is once, few, many, or a class for clones that have expanded.

J: TRBJ1-3; D: -; V: TRBV19; size: once; CDR3: CASSGWGRGNTIYF; DNA: TGTGCCAGTAGTGGGTGGGGGCGCGGAAACACCATATATTTT
J: TRBJ2-7; D: TRBD1; V: TRBV2; size: -; CDR3: CASSEAGGIYEQYF; DNA: TGTGCCAGCAGTGAGGCAGGGGGAATCTACGAGCAGTACTTC
J: TRBJ2-2; D: -; V: TRBV3-1; size: -; CDR3: CASAAATLTGELFF; DNA: TGTGCCAGCGCGGCCGCCACCTTGACCGGGGAGCTGTTTTTT
J: TRBJ2-3; D: TRBD2; V: TRBV15; size: -; CDR3: CATSRERAGGSTDTQYF; DNA: TGTGCCACCAGCAGAGAGCGGGCGGGGGGTAGCACAGATACGCAGTATTTT
J: TRBJ1-2; D: TRBD1; V: TRBV7-8; size: -; CDR3: CASSFWGEVPGQRNGYTF; DNA: TGTGCCAGCAGCTTCTGGGGGGAGGTCCCGGGACAGAGGAATGGCTACACCTTC
J: TRBJ1-1; D: -; V: TRBV5-1; size: once; CDR3: CASSPNPNTEAFF; DNA: TGCGCCAGCAGCCCTAACCCGAACACTGAAGCTTTCTTT
J: TRBJ1-1; D: -; V: TRBV6-1; size: -; CDR3: CASPRGLNTEAFF; DNA: TGTGCCAGCCCTCGAGGTTTGAACACTGAAGCTTTCTTT
J: TRBJ1-2; D: -; V: TRBV11-2; size: few; CDR3: CASSFRFKGEESYGYTF; DNA: TGTGCCAGCAGCTTCCGGTTTAAAGGGGAGGAAAGCTATGGCTACACCTTC
J: TRBJ2-3; D: -; V: TRBV4-3; size: -; CDR3: CASSQGRGLGVDTQYF; DNA: TGCGCCAGCAGCCAAGGCCGGGGGTTGGGGGTGGATACGCAGTATTTT
J: TRBJ1-5; D: -; V: TRBV6-1; size: few; CDR3: CASSIGRLNQPQHF; DNA: TGTGCCAGCAGTATAGGACGGCTAAATCAGCCCCAGCATTTT
J: TRBJ2-1; D: TRBD2; V: TRBV20-1; size: -; CDR3: CSAGYLAGGSEQFF; DNA: TGCAGTGCTGGCTACCTAGCGGGGGGCAGTGAGCAGTTCTTC
J: TRBJ1-2; D: -; V: TRBV20-1; size: -; CDR3: CSARAETGSYGNTF; DNA: TGCAGTGCTAGAGCTGAGACAGGCAGCTATGGCAACACCTTC
J: TRBJ1-5; D: -; V: TRBV6-1; size: -; CDR3: CASSPGTSVSNQPQHF; DNA: TGTGCCAGCAGTCCCGGGACAAGTGTTAGCAATCAGCCCCAGCATTTT
J: TRBJ1-5; D: -; V: TRBV29-1; size: -; CDR3: CSVGTDGNQPQHF; DNA: TGCAGCGTTGGGACAGACGGCAATCAGCCCCAGCATTTT
J: TRBJ1-2; D: -; V: TRBV7-9; size: -; CDR3: CASSARGSSQDYGYTF; DNA: TGTGCCAGCAGCGCCCGTGGGTCCAGCCAGGACTATGGCTACACCTTC
J: TRBJ2-7; D: -; V: TRBV7-9; size: -; CDR3: CASSSRGGLSEQYF; DNA: TGTGCCAGCAGCTCCAGAGGAGGGTTGTCCGAGCAGTACTTC
J: TRBJ2-3; D: -; V: TRBV30; size: -; CDR3: CAWRTPGGTDTQYF; DNA: TGTGCCTGGAGAACCCCGGGAGGCACAGATACGCAGTATTTT
J: TRBJ2-7; D: -; V: TRBV7-2; size: -; CDR3: CASSLSSGVWNEQYF; DNA: TGTGCCAGCAGCTTATCCTCAGGGGTTTGGAACGAGCAGTACTTC
J: TRBJ1-3; D: -; V: TRBV7-2; size: few; CDR3: CASSLDPGNTIYF; DNA: TGTGCCAGCAGCTTAGACCCTGGAAACACCATATATTTT
J: TRBJ1-4; D: TRBD1; V: TRBV27; size: few; CDR3: CASSPSGGTDEKLFF; DNA: TGTGCCAGCAGTCCATCTGGAGGGACAGACGAAAAACTGTTTTTT
J: TRBJ1-6; D: -; V: TRBV10-2; size: -; CDR3: CASSEGQFDGSPLHF; DNA: TGCGCCAGCAGTGAAGGACAATTTGACGGTTCACCCCTCCACTTT
J: TRBJ2-2; D: -; V: TRBV6-1; size: -; CDR3: CASTTGTKRTGELFF; DNA: TGTGCCAGCACTACCGGGACAAAACGCACCGGGGAGCTGTTTTTT
J: TRBJ2-3; D: TRBD2; V: TRBV20-1; size: -; CDR3: CSARVQGLEPNTQYF; DNA: TGCAGTGCTAGAGTTCAGGGACTAGAACCCAATACGCAGTATTTT
J: TRBJ1-3; D: -; V: TRBV2; size: -; CDR3: CASSVYSGNTIYF; DNA: TGTGCCAGCAGTGTTTACTCTGGAAACACCATATATTTT
J: TRBJ1-5; D: -; V: TRBV5-1; size: -; CDR3: CASSLNGGGGQPQHF; DNA: TGCGCCAGCAGCTTGAATGGAGGGGGAGGTCAGCCCCAGCATTTT
J: TRBJ1-2; D: TRBD1; V: TRBV6-1; size: -; CDR3: CASSAEQGAGGYTF; DNA: TGTGCCAGCAGTGCAGAACAGGGGGCGGGGGGCTACACCTTC
J: TRBJ1-1; D: TRBD1; V: TRBV5-1; size: -; CDR3: CASSLGDRVAPEAFF; DNA: TGCGCCAGCAGCTTAGGAGACAGGGTAGCCCCTGAAGCTTTCTTT
J: TRBJ1-2; D: -; V: TRBV7-8; size: -; CDR3: CASSFPRVRGNYGYTF; DNA: TGTGCCAGCAGCTTCCCCCGGGTGAGGGGCAACTATGGCTACACCTTC
J: TRBJ1-2; D: TRBD1; V: TRBV18; size: -; CDR3: CASSPFSDRGSKGPNYGYTF; DNA: TGTGCCAGCTCACCCTTCTCGGACAGGGGGTCTAAGGGACCAAACTATGGCTACACCTTC
J: TRBJ1-2; D: -; V: TRBV19; size: few; CDR3: CASSISGARNYGYTF; DNA: TGTGCCAGTAGTATTTCGGGGGCCCGTAACTATGGCTACACCTTC
J: TRBJ1-2; D: -; V: TRBV7-8; size: few; CDR3: CASSSDRAGYTF; DNA: TGTGCCAGCAGCTCGGACAGAGCCGGCTACACCTTC
J: TRBJ2-2; D: -; V: TRBV19; size: few; CDR3: CASSIVPTKAGELFF; DNA: TGTGCCAGTAGTATAGTTCCTACCAAAGCGGGGGAGCTGTTTTTT
J: TRBJ1-1; D: -; V: TRBV3-1; size: -; CDR3: CASSQGGMAAFF; DNA: TGTGCCAGCAGCCAAGGGGGGATGGCGGCTTTCTTT
J: TRBJ1-5; D: -; V: TRBV20-1; size: few; CDR3: CSARSLPGGSNQPQHF; DNA: TGCAGTGCTAGATCTCTCCCTGGGGGTAGCAATCAGCCCCAGCATTTT
J: TRBJ2-3; D: -; V: TRBV11-2; size: -; CDR3: CASSPDLAPDTQYF; DNA: TGTGCCAGCAGCCCGGACCTAGCACCAGATACGCAGTATTTT
J: TRBJ1-6; D: -; V: TRBV2; size: -; CDR3: CASELSNSPLHF; DNA: TGTGCCAGCGAGTTATCTAATTCACCCCTCCACTTT
J: TRBJ1-2; D: TRBD1; V: TRBV7-2; size: medium-sized; CDR3: CASSSNSKGGRGYGYTF; DNA: TGTGCCAGCAGCTCCAATTCGAAAGGGGGCCGGGGCTATGGCTACACCTTC
J: TRBJ2-5; D: TRBD2; V: TRBV2; size: once; CDR3: CASSVQRGGLGETQYF; DNA: TGTGCCAGCAGTGTCCAACGGGGGGGCTTAGGAGAGACCCAGTACTTC
J: TRBJ1-4; D: TRBD1; V: TRBV20-1; size: -; CDR3: CSAEGQGDEKLFF; DNA: TGCAGTGCTGAGGGACAGGGTGATGAAAAACTGTTTTTT
J: TRBJ2-3; D: -; V: TRBV1; size: -; CDR3: CTSSRTSGDPGDTQYF; DNA: TGCACCAGCAGCCGGACAAGCGGGGACCCAGGCGATACGCAGTATTTT
J: TRBJ2-7; D: -; V: TRBV7-9; size: -; CDR3: CASSLGGQGGQYF; DNA: TGTGCCAGCAGCTTAGGAGGGCAAGGAGGGCAGTACTTC
J: TRBJ1-1; D: -; V: TRBV30; size: -; CDR3: CAWTADENTEAFF; DNA: TGTGCCTGGACCGCGGACGAGAACACTGAAGCTTTCTTT
J: TRBJ1-4; D: -; V: TRBV20-1; size: -; CDR3: CSARDSGSSNEKLFF; DNA: TGCAGTGCTCGCGACAGCGGATCGAGTAATGAAAAACTGTTTTTT
J: TRBJ1-6; D: -; V: TRBV6-1; size: few; CDR3: CASREDSHYDNSPLHF; DNA: TGTGCCAGCAGAGAGGACTCTCATTACGATAATTCACCCCTCCACTTT
J: TRBJ1-6; D: TRBD1; V: TRBV18; size: -; CDR3: CASSPGTGGSPLHF; DNA: TGTGCCAGCTCACCCGGGACAGGGGGATCACCCCTCCACTTT
J: TRBJ1-6; D: TRBD1; V: TRBV5-1; size: -; CDR3: CASTGQGLNSPLHF; DNA: TGCGCCAGCACCGGACAGGGCTTGAATTCACCCCTCCACTTT
J: TRBJ1-2; D: -; V: TRBV7-9; size: -; CDR3: CASSLIYRENYGYTF; DNA: TGTGCCAGCAGCTTAATATACCGGGAAAACTATGGCTACACCTTC
J: TRBJ1-1; D: -; V: TRBV19; size: -; CDR3: CASSNRVFNTEAFF; DNA: TGTGCCAGTAGCAACAGGGTTTTTAACACTGAAGCTTTCTTT
J: TRBJ2-4; D: -; V: TRBV19; size: -; CDR3: CASSIEGGGLNIQYF; DNA: TGTGCCAGTAGTATAGAAGGGGGGGGCCTAAACATTCAGTACTTC
J: TRBJ2-3; D: -; V: TRBV18; size: -; CDR3: CASSPRQADTQYF; DNA: TGTGCCAGCTCACCAAGGCAGGCAGATACGCAGTATTTT
J: TRBJ1-1; D: -; V: TRBV10-1; size: -; CDR3: CASSEWTAGGTEAFF; DNA: TGCGCCAGCAGTGAGTGGACAGCCGGAGGAACTGAAGCTTTCTTT
J: TRBJ2-2; D: -; V: TRBV4-3; size: few; CDR3: CASSQDPSGELFF; DNA: TGCGCCAGCAGCCAAGATCCTAGCGGGGAGCTGTTTTTT
J: TRBJ1-2; D: -; V: TRBV20-1; size: -; CDR3: CSARPAGGANYTF; DNA: TGCAGTGCTAGACCGGCTGGGGGGGCCAACTACACCTTC
J: TRBJ2-5; D: -; V: TRBV5-4; size: few; CDR3: CASSLARQGEETQYF; DNA: TGTGCCAGCAGCTTGGCTCGGCAGGGAGAGGAGACCCAGTACTTC
J: TRBJ1-6; D: TRBD1; V: TRBV7-9; size: -; CDR3: CASSFTGGGSPLHF; DNA: TGTGCCAGCAGCTTCACAGGGGGAGGTTCACCCCTCCACTTT
J: TRBJ2-5; D: -; V: TRBV24-1; size: -; CDR3: CATSDPLAETQYF; DNA: TGTGCCACCAGTGATCCGCTTGCAGAGACCCAGTACTTC
J: TRBJ1-2; D: -; V: TRBV7-2; size: -; CDR3: CASSLGGTSNYGYTF; DNA: TGTGCCAGCAGCTTAGGAGGGACATCGAACTATGGCTACACCTTC